Listed below are T cell receptor beta chains from one sample, sequenced in a study of blood T cell repertoires in COVID-19. Generated by immunoSEQ multiplex PCR, the TCRdb table keeps only in-frame clones and is missing some. The table includes under 200,000 clones, roughly 77% detected once. Sample: peripheral blood. The receptors stem from a woman aged 40 to 50 with COVID-19, enrolled during active disease. Each CDR3 is given with its conserved first and last residue. Each record gives: clone size, V gene, J gene, CDR3 length, D gene, CDR3 DNA, CDR3 protein. D genes are given only for firm matches. The listing skips clone size in some rows; elsewhere it reads once, few, many or a size class.

>.|TRBV18|TRBJ1-1|18|TRBD1
TGTGCCAGCTCACCAGCCTCGACAGGGGTCTCCATGAACACTGAAGCTTTCTTT
CASSPASTGVSMNTEAFF
>few|TRBV10-2|TRBJ2-7|15|.
TGCGCCAGCAGTGAGGACTTGCTAGCCGGTGACGAGCAGTACTTC
CASSEDLLAGDEQYF
>.|TRBV6-4|TRBJ2-2|15|TRBD1
TGTGCCAGCAGTGAGGACAGGGGGAACACCGGGGAGCTGTTTTTT
CASSEDRGNTGELFF
>.|TRBV9|TRBJ2-1|15|TRBD2
TGTGCCAGCAGCGGTAGGGCGGGGGGCCTGAATGAGCAGTTCTTC
CASSGRAGGLNEQFF
>many|TRBV3-1/TRBV3-2|TRBJ1-1|14|TRBD1
TGTGCCAGCAGCTTAACAGGGGGGAGCACTGAAGCTTTCTTT
CASSLTGGSTEAFF
>.|TRBV7-9|TRBJ1-4|16|TRBD1
TGTGCCAGCAGCTCCCCCTTAAGCAGGGGGAATGAAAAACTGTTTTTT
CASSSPLSRGNEKLFF
>once|TRBV3-1/TRBV3-2|TRBJ2-5|14|TRBD1
TGTGCCAGCAGCTTCCGGACAGGGGTGGAGACCCAGTACTTC
CASSFRTGVETQYF
>.|TRBV7-8|TRBJ2-7|16|.
TGTGCCAGCAGCTTAGTCTCGGCCGGGGGCTCCTACGAGCAGTACTTC
CASSLVSAGGSYEQYF
>.|TRBV10-3|TRBJ1-2|14|.
TGTGCCATCAGTGTATCGGGGACTGACTATGGCTACACCTTC
CAISVSGTDYGYTF
>.|TRBV7-2|TRBJ2-7|15|.
TGTGCCAGCAGCCCTTCGACAGGTTTCTCCTACGAGCAGTACTTC
CASSPSTGFSYEQYF
>.|TRBV5-1|TRBJ1-4|17|.
TGCGCCAGCAGCTTGGACCCCGACGCGGCAACTAATGAAAAACTGTTTTTT
CASSLDPDAATNEKLFF
>.|TRBV7-9|TRBJ2-2|16|TRBD2
TGTGCCAGCAGCCCGCGGACTAGTGGTGTTAGCGGGGAGCTGTTTTTT
CASSPRTSGVSGELFF
>.|TRBV18|TRBJ1-1|11|.
TGTGCCAGCTCACTTCAACAGGAAGCTTTCTTT
CASSLQQEAFF
>few|TRBV3-1/TRBV3-2|TRBJ2-3|17|TRBD2
TGTGCCAGCAGCCCGTTCCTAGCTAGCGGCATCACAGATACGCAGTATTTT
CASSPFLASGITDTQYF
>.|TRBV2|TRBJ2-1|13|TRBD1
TGTGCCAGCAGTCGACAGGGAAACAATGAGCAGTTCTTC
CASSRQGNNEQFF
>.|TRBV2|TRBJ2-5|15|.
TGTGCCAGCAGTGGGGGCGGGGGCGCGGGGGAGACCCAGTACTTC
CASSGGGGAGETQYF
>.|TRBV5-1|TRBJ2-3|15|TRBD2
TGCGCCAGCAGCAGCGGGACTAGCGGCACAGATACGCAGTATTTT
CASSSGTSGTDTQYF
>once|TRBV7-9|TRBJ2-5|14|.
TGTGCCAGCAGCTTAACAAGTGGTACAGAAACCCAGTACTTC
CASSLTSGTETQYF
>once|TRBV2|TRBJ1-4|18|.
TGTGCCAGCAGTGGTCGCAGCAGAAAGCAGGCAACTAATGAAAAACTGTTTTTT
CASSGRSRKQATNEKLFF
>.|TRBV7-9|TRBJ2-3|18|TRBD2
TGTGCCAGCAGCTTAGCGCTGGAAACTAGCGGGAGCACAGATACGCAGTATTTT
CASSLALETSGSTDTQYF
>.|TRBV5-4|TRBJ2-1|15|TRBD2
TGTGCCAGCAGCTATAGCGGGGGGGCCTGGCATGAGCAGTTCTTC
CASSYSGGAWHEQFF
>.|TRBV6-6|TRBJ2-7|16|.
TGTGCCAGCAGTTACGATGGTGGTAGCGGTTTCTACGAGCAGTACTTC
CASSYDGGSGFYEQYF
>.|TRBV3-1/TRBV3-2|TRBJ2-3|14|TRBD2
TGTGCCAGCAGGAAAGCGGGGGGCCCAGATACGCAGTATTTT
CASRKAGGPDTQYF
>medium-sized|TRBV30|TRBJ1-2|14|TRBD1
TGTGCCTGGATAGGGGCAGGGGGCGCCTATGGCTACACCTTC
CAWIGAGGAYGYTF
>once|TRBV7-9|TRBJ2-5|16|.
TGTGCCAGCAGCCGCCTAACCCGGGGGGCTGGTGAGACCCAGTACTTC
CASSRLTRGAGETQYF
>.|TRBV28|TRBJ1-2|11|.
TGTGCCAGCACCGGAGATTATGGCTACACCTTC
CASTGDYGYTF
>.|TRBV20-1|TRBJ1-6|14|.
TGCAGTGCTAGTACAGGACCTTCTAATTCACCCCTCCACTTT
CSASTGPSNSPLHF
>.|TRBV9|TRBJ1-1|14|.
TGTGCCAGCAGCGTAGGACGGGGGAACACTGAAGCTTTCTTT
CASSVGRGNTEAFF
>.|TRBV30|TRBJ2-7|14|.
TGTGCCTGGAGTGTAGGGGGGACAGCCTACGAGCAGTACTTC
CAWSVGGTAYEQYF
>.|TRBV9|TRBJ2-3|15|.
TGTGCCAGCAGCGTAGGAAATAGCGCCGCAGATACGCAGTATTTT
CASSVGNSAADTQYF
>.|TRBV9|TRBJ2-3|16|TRBD2
TGTGCCAGCAGCGTAGTAATAGCGGGACCCTCAGATACGCAGTATTTT
CASSVVIAGPSDTQYF
>.|TRBV7-8|TRBJ1-1|13|TRBD1
TGTGCCAGCAGCCTGGACAGGGACACTGAAGCTTTCTTT
CASSLDRDTEAFF
>few|TRBV5-5|TRBJ1-4|17|.
TGTGCCAGCAGCTTGGAAAGGCAGGGGTCAACTAATGAAAAACTGTTTTTT
CASSLERQGSTNEKLFF
>.|TRBV11-1|TRBJ2-7|15|TRBD2
TGTGCCAGCAGCTCCGGGACTAGCGGTACCTACGAGCAGTACTTC
CASSSGTSGTYEQYF
>.|TRBV5-1|TRBJ2-1|16|TRBD2
TGCGCCAGCCAGGTTTCCCTAGCGGGGGGTTACAATGAGCAGTTCTTC
CASQVSLAGGYNEQFF
>.|TRBV5-6|TRBJ2-7|14|.
TGTGCCAGCAGCTTGGACCCCGGAGACTACGAGCAGTACTTC
CASSLDPGDYEQYF
>.|TRBV29-1|TRBJ2-7|12|TRBD1
TGCAGCGTGGGACAGGGGGCGACCGAGCAGTACTTC
CSVGQGATEQYF
>.|TRBV5-4|TRBJ2-5|16|TRBD1
TGTGCCAGCAGTGCTTCCGGGACAGGGGGAAAAGAGACCCAGTACTTC
CASSASGTGGKETQYF
>.|TRBV5-1|TRBJ2-3|15|TRBD2
TGCGCCAGCAGCTCGGGAGCGGGGGGTACAGATACGCAGTATTTT
CASSSGAGGTDTQYF
>.|TRBV5-1|TRBJ2-2|14|.
TGCGCCAGCAGCCCACAGGGAGTCACCGGGGAGCTGTTTTTT
CASSPQGVTGELFF
>.|TRBV10-3|TRBJ2-5|11|.
TGTGCCATCAGCTCCCAAGAGACCCAGTACTTC
CAISSQETQYF
>few|TRBV7-9|TRBJ1-3|13|.
TGTGCCAGCAGCTTACCTCTTAGAAACACCATATATTTT
CASSLPLRNTIYF
>.|TRBV11-2|TRBJ2-1|14|TRBD2
TGTGCCAGCAGCTTTGGTTTACGGGGGGATGAGCAGTTCTTC
CASSFGLRGDEQFF
>.|TRBV11-2|TRBJ2-2|17|.
TGTGCCAGCAGCTGGAGACGGAAACTCAAGAACACCGGGGAGCTGTTTTTT
CASSWRRKLKNTGELFF
>.|TRBV30|TRBJ2-3|11|.
TGTGGGACAGCTAGCACAGATACGCAGTATTTT
CGTASTDTQYF
>once|TRBV28|TRBJ1-2|16|TRBD1
TGTGCCAGCAGTTTATCGGGGTTACAGGGGGTAGGTGGCTACACCTTC
CASSLSGLQGVGGYTF
>.|TRBV5-1|TRBJ1-4|19|.
TGCGCCAGCAGCTTGGTCCCCGGGGGGGGTAAAGCAACTAATGAAAAACTGTTTTTT
CASSLVPGGGKATNEKLFF
>few|TRBV5-1|TRBJ2-5|15|TRBD1
TGCGCCAGCAGCTCACCGGGACAGGGGGCAGAGACCCAGTACTTC
CASSSPGQGAETQYF
>.|TRBV7-2|TRBJ2-1|16|.
TGTGCCAGCAGCTTAGGTCCGGTGGGACAAGTCAATGAGCAGTTCTTC
CASSLGPVGQVNEQFF
>.|TRBV5-1|TRBJ2-5|15|.
TGCGCCAGCAGCTGGACACTAGTAGGAGGGGAGACCCAGTACTTC
CASSWTLVGGETQYF
>.|TRBV7-5|TRBJ1-1|14|.
TGTGTCAGAAGCTCCCCAACCGGAGAAGAGGCAGCTTTCTTT
CVRSSPTGEEAAFF